This TCR beta chain was obtained from a study of cytomegalovirus exposure and HLA in healthy donors. The V and J ends lost 10 bases and 5 bases, in that order; junction bases with no gene match: 11. The CDR3 totals 14 residues. CDR1 and CDR2 from the germline V gene are SNHLY and FYNNEI. The PCR had 60 Vbeta and 13 Jbeta primers. Generated by immunoSEQ multiplex PCR, the TCRdb table keeps only in-frame clones and is missing some. The sample yields more than 80,000 clones, 65% to 80% seen once. The TCR was taken from a woman between 65 and 79 years old in good health and CMV-seropositive. V gene TRBV2 combines with J gene TRBJ2-1, with 7 bases identical to TRBD2. Sample: PBMCs. CDR3 nucleotides: TGTGCCAACGCCGGGGGGATGGGGCACAATGAGCAGTTCTTC. Amino acids: CANAGGMGHNEQFF.